Shown below are 17 T cell receptor beta chains from a single sample sequenced in a study of Graves' ophthalmopathy and Graves' hyperthyroidism. Amplified TCR beta CDR3 regions were obtained using RNA transcripts as template. The authors performed first-round RT-PCR with HTBI primers and then a second-round multiplex PCR. MiXCR, run by TCRdb on the multiplex PCR reads, gives a single entry per CDR3 protein. This sample has a few hundred thousand distinct CDR3 sequences, with about a sixth found just once. Sequencing was done on a sample of peripheral blood. The receptors shown here come from an adult woman with stable Graves' hyperthyroidism.

This clonotype was detected ten times or more. The V and J genes are TRBV2 and TRBJ2-7, with TRBD1 matching 9 bases. The V and J ends lost 3 bases and 1 base, in that order; junction bases with no gene match: 4. CDR1 and CDR2 from the germline V gene are SNHLY and FYNNEI. The CDR3 length is 15 residues. The CDR3 region is CASSDGGTGSYEQYF. The CDR3 coding sequence is TGTGCCAGCAGTGACGGGGGGACAGGGTCCTACGAGCAGTACTTC.

This clonotype was seen repeatedly, ten times or more. The V gene is TRBV19, the J gene TRBJ1-1; 11 positions match TRBD1. CDR1 and CDR2 from the germline V gene are LNHDA and SQIVND (reference sequence). The CDR3 spans 15 residues. V lost 8 bases and J lost 0; bases outside the gene matches: 5. CDR3 nucleotide sequence: TGTGCCAGTGCCAGGACAGGGGGCCTGAACACTGAAGCTTTCTTT. This sequence encodes CASARTGGLNTEAFF.

This clonotype was detected ten times or more. CDR3 sequence: CASSRTPGRLTYEQYF. Written as DNA, the CDR3 is TGTGCCAGCAGCCGCACCCCGGGACGGCTAACCTACGAGCAGTACTTC. The genes are TRBV12-3 or TRBV12-4 and TRBJ2-7; D tentatively reads TRBD1 or TRBD2 (5 bases each). The CDR3 covers 16 residues. V was shortened by 6 bases and J by 2 bases, with 20 bases between the two germline ends.

This clonotype was recorded at least ten times. The genes are TRBV6-1 and TRBJ2-7, with TRBD1 matching 7 bases. This CDR3 spans 14 amino acids. The ends lost 6 bases at V and 1 base at J; junction bases unmatched: 6. Germline CDR1 and CDR2: MNHNS and SASEGT. CDR3 sequence (DNA): TGTGCCAGCAGCGATGGGACAGCATCCTACGAGCAGTACTTC. Amino acids: CASSDGTASYEQYF.

To note about this clonotype: A read error may be the cause here, since a much bigger clone is one base away. This CDR3 fails to terminate in the conserved phenylalanine or tryptophan, so it likely reflects a read error. The J gene is TRBJ2-2, the V gene TRBV19; D is ambiguous. This CDR3 has 17 amino acids. In germline, CDR1 is LNHDA, CDR2 SQIVND (reference sequence). Trimming shortened V by 0 bases and J by 0 bases, and 11 bases separated the two germline ends. CDR3 in amino acids: CASSIDRTVANTGELFL. CDR3 bases: TGTGCCAGTAGTATAGATCGGACGGTCGCGAACACCGGGGAGCTGTTTCTT.

In this sample, this clonotype turned up many times. This rearrangement joins TRBV5-6 to TRBJ1-5; D call uncertain. The CDR3 sequence is 16 residues long. The germline V gene has CDR1 SGHDT and CDR2 YYEEEE. Trimming left V 1 base short and J 0 bases short, with 11 bases between. The CDR3 coding sequence is TGTGCCAGCAGCTTGTGGCTTTCGAATAGCAATCAGCCCCAGCATTTT. Translated, it gives CASSLWLSNSNQPQHF.

This clonotype was seen repeatedly, ten times or more. The V call is TRBV27, the J call TRBJ2-5, with D possibly being TRBD2 (5 bases). The V and J ends lost 4 bases and 4 bases respectively, with 13 bases between them. There are 14 residues in the CDR3. The germline gives CDR1 MNHEY, CDR2 SMNVEV (reference sequence). In DNA, the CDR3 is TGTGCCAGCAGTTCACCGGGAACAAGAGAGACCCAGTACTTC. Translating gives CASSSPGTRETQYF.

In its sample, this clonotype was seen many times. The chain joins TRBV12-3 or TRBV12-4 to TRBJ1-5; TRBD1 aligns across 8 bases. This CDR3 is built from 17 residues. J was trimmed by 6 bases and V by 6 bases; bases with no gene match: 16. This chain's CDR3 is CASSSLSKDRVVQPQHF. The DNA of the CDR3 is TGTGCCAGCAGCTCCCTTTCAAAGGACAGGGTCGTTCAGCCCCAGCATTTT.

This clonotype occurred once. The CDR3 here is CASSYRSGGGFGYEQYF. The CDR3 nucleotides are TGTGCCAGCAGTTACCGCTCAGGGGGCGGTTTCGGGTACGAGCAGTACTTC. The chain links TRBV6-2 or TRBV6-3 to TRBJ2-7, with TRBD1 matching over 8 bases. Germline-derived CDR1 and CDR2 are MNHEY and SVGEGT. The CDR3 contains 17 residues. Trimming cost V 2 bases and J 4 bases; bases outside gene matches: 13.

This clonotype was counted many times. The chain carries TRBV20-1 and TRBJ2-5; TRBD1 matches 9 bases. CDR1 and CDR2 (germline): DFQATT, SNEGSKA (reference sequence). The CDR3 is 17 amino acids. V lost 0 bases and J lost 3; bases outside the gene matches: 11. The CDR3 is CSAREPPGTGFEETQYF. The CDR3 DNA reads TGCAGTGCTAGAGAACCCCCCGGGACAGGGTTTGAAGAGACCCAGTACTTC.

This clonotype was detected ten times or more. CDR3 residues: CASSLPGNRNSPLHF. The DNA of the CDR3 is TGTGCCAGCAGCCTCCCCGGGAACAGGAATTCACCCCTCCACTTT. The rearrangement links TRBV28 to TRBJ1-6; maybe TRBD1 (5 bases). Germline-derived CDR1 and CDR2 are MDHEN and SYDVKM. V lost 6 bases to trimming and J lost 7 bases, with 16 bases between them. CDR3 length equals 15 residues.

This clonotype appeared many times. V gene TRBV7-9 combines with J gene TRBJ2-5; 7 nucleotides align to TRBD1. The CDR3 length is 14 residues. CDR1 SEHNR and CDR2 FQNEAQ come from the germline V gene (reference sequence). The junction had 3 bases not matched to a gene; V was cut back by 0 bases and J by 5 bases. The CDR3 is CASSLAGGAETQYF. The CDR3 region has the DNA TGTGCCAGCAGCTTAGCAGGGGGCGCGGAGACCCAGTACTTC.

This clonotype was picked up a small number of times. The chain carries TRBV12-3 or TRBV12-4 and TRBJ1-2; 7 nucleotides line up with TRBD1. V lost 2 bases, J lost 8 bases, and 14 bases stayed unmatched. The CDR3 spans 16 residues. CDR3: CASSLFPGQTDGGYTF. In nucleotides, the CDR3 is TGTGCCAGCAGTTTATTTCCGGGACAGACAGATGGAGGCTACACCTTC.

This clonotype came up many times. The J gene is TRBJ2-5, the V gene TRBV29-1, with unresolved D. This CDR3 comprises 16 residues. V gave up 3 bases and J gave up 1 base, with 18 bases separating them. Germline V gene data show CDR1 as SQVTM and CDR2 as ANQGSEA. The CDR3, as DNA: TGCAGCGTTGATGGGGAAAGCCGAACGTCCCAAGAGACCCAGTACTTC. It specifies CSVDGESRTSQETQYF.

This clonotype was counted many times. The genes are TRBV7-8 and TRBJ1-2; D gene ambiguous. This CDR3 comprises 16 residues. V lost 5 bases and J lost 0, with 16 bases in between. CDR1 and CDR2 from the germline V gene are SGHVS and FQNEAQ. CDR3 bases: TGTGCCAGCAGCCCACATACAGCAGAGACTAACTATGGCTACACCTTC. Translation gives CASSPHTAETNYGYTF.

This clonotype occurred many times. This chain uses TRBV4-3 with TRBJ2-7, with 11 bases matching TRBD2. This CDR3 is built from 16 residues. In germline, CDR1 is LGHNA, CDR2 YSLEER. The J segment lost 2 bases and the V segment lost 0 bases, leaving 3 bases of the junction unmatched. This CDR3 is CASSQDLLAGAYEQYF. The CDR3 bases are TGCGCCAGCAGCCAAGACCTACTAGCGGGAGCCTACGAGCAGTACTTC.

This clonotype occurred many times. V is TRBV6-2 or TRBV6-3 and J is TRBJ1-2; D uncertain. V shed 2 bases and J shed 7 bases, with 5 bases lying between them. The CDR3 is 11 amino acids. Germline V CDR1 and CDR2: MNHEY, SVGEGT. For the CDR3, the DNA is TGTGCCAGCAGTTACCCCGGTGGCTACACCTTC. Residues: CASSYPGGYTF.